This record looks at one T cell receptor beta chain sequence and its context. Its antigen is currently unknown. Per germline, CDR1 MGHRA and CDR2 YSYEKL. The V and J ends lost 0 bases and 10 bases respectively, with 9 bases between them. This CDR3 region has 13 residues. This entry is derived from a study of cytomegalovirus exposure and HLA in healthy donors. The study's findings and limits: In a later analysis, a missense DCLRE1C variant was linked to TCR beta V- and J-gene trimming. In an earlier analysis, productive rearrangement rates for most beta V segments clustered near 87% or 30%.

PCR primers comprised 60 Vbeta and 13 Jbeta primers. TCRdb's table, derived via immunoSEQ multiplex PCR, lists solely in-frame clones and lacks some. The sample shows 90,000 to 110,000 clones, approximately 70% of them seen only once. This clonotype originated in a man aged 25 to 45 in good health and CMV-seronegative. The sample consisted of PBMCs. The chain is built from TRBV4-1 and TRBJ1-4, with D possibly TRBD1 on 5 matching bases. Here the CDR3 DNA reads TGCGCCAGCAGCCAAGATCGGGGGGGAAAACTGTTTTTT. As protein: CASSQDRGGKLFF.